This T cell receptor (beta chain) originates from a study of blood T cell repertoires in COVID-19. The CDR3 has 15 residues. V was cut by 4 bases and J by 5 bases, with 13 bases left in between. Germline V gene data show CDR1 as SGHRS and CDR2 as YFSETQ. Everyone who took part was about 18 to 90 years old, and they came from about 25 US areas. The table came from immunoSEQ multiplex PCR; TCRdb's copy has only in-frame clones and leaves some out. Of over 150,000 clones in the sample, roughly 85% were seen once. The chain combines TRBV5-1 with TRBJ1-6; the D is unclear. Specimen: PBMCs or T cells enriched from blood (not recorded which). The clonotype originates from a man aged 35-49 years who had recovered from COVID-19. In nucleotides, the CDR3 is TGCGCCAGCAGCATTGAACCCAGGCATAATTCACCCCTCCACTTT. This codes for CASSIEPRHNSPLHF.